The rows below give T cell receptor beta chains drawn from one sample of a study of cytomegalovirus exposure and HLA in healthy donors. The repertoire was sequenced with immunoSEQ multiplex PCR; TCRdb's copy has only in-frame clones and lacks some. This sample carries approximately 220,000 clones, around 85% of them seen once, and the ten largest clones take 0.22%. Source material: PBMCs. The receptors were gathered from a girl aged 2-9 years in good health and CMV-seronegative. CDR3s include the opening cysteine and the closing phenylalanine or tryptophan. D genes are given only for firm matches. The size field is filled for only some rows; it gives once, few, many or a size class.

.	.	15	TRBV7-9	TRBJ1-5	TGTGCCAGCAGCTTAGGCCACAGGGAGGGTCAGCCCCAGCATTTT	CASSLGHREGQPQHF
.	.	11	TRBV27	TRBJ2-7	TGTGCCAGCAGCCCCGGGGTCGAGCAGTACTTC	CASSPGVEQYF
TRBD2	.	15	TRBV6-5	TRBJ2-7	TGTGCCAGCAGTTACTCGGCTAGCGGGAGCTACGAGCAGTACTTC	CASSYSASGSYEQYF
.	.	14	TRBV19	TRBJ1-1	TGTGCCAGTAGATGGAGAGGGCAGAACACTGAAGCTTTCTTT	CASRWRGQNTEAFF
.	.	12	TRBV4-1	TRBJ2-1	TGCGCCAGCAGCCACATTAGCAATGAGCAGTTCTTC	CASSHISNEQFF
TRBD2	.	16	TRBV5-1	TRBJ2-4	TGCGCCAGCAGCCACGGACTAGCGGGGGGGCAGGGCATTCAGTACTTC	CASSHGLAGGQGIQYF
.	few	14	TRBV13	TRBJ2-7	TGTGCCAGCAGCTTAGCGGCGGCTCCCTACGAGCAGTACTTC	CASSLAAAPYEQYF
TRBD2	.	14	TRBV6-4	TRBJ2-1	TGTGCCAGCAGTGAGCGGGGGGGCCGGGATGAGCAGTTCTTC	CASSERGGRDEQFF
.	once	12	TRBV19	TRBJ1-2	TGTGCCAGTAGTATGCAGGGATTGTTCTACACCTTC	CASSMQGLFYTF
.	few	13	TRBV19	TRBJ1-2	TGTGCCAGTAATCCCGGTCTCGGGGTCGGCTACACCTTC	CASNPGLGVGYTF
.	.	16	TRBV21-1	TRBJ2-7	TGTGCCAGCAGCAAAGAGTGGTTCAGGGCCTCCTACGAGCAGTACTTC	CASSKEWFRASYEQYF
.	once	14	TRBV27	TRBJ2-7	TGTGCCAGCAGGGAGACGGGGAGCTCCTACGAGCAGTACTTC	CASRETGSSYEQYF
TRBD1	.	15	TRBV6-5	TRBJ2-3	TGTGCCAGCAGTGGGGGACAGGGCCGCACAGATACGCAGTATTTT	CASSGGQGRTDTQYF
.	once	12	TRBV11-2	TRBJ2-7	TGTGCCAGCAGCTTAGACGGGTACGAGCAGTACTTC	CASSLDGYEQYF
.	few	13	TRBV9	TRBJ1-1	TGTGCCAGCAGCCCCCGTCCCCGGGATCGGCCTTTCTTT	CASSPRPRDRPFF